This T cell receptor beta chain stems from a study of T-cell memory formation after mild COVID-19. Whole-study context: Largely, the TCR clusters proved donor specific.

This clonotype was found a few times. As yet, its antigen is unknown. Findings and caveats of the study: Among contracting clones, CD4+ were mainly CM/EM and CD8+ enriched in EMRA.

TCRdb re-analysed the 5' RACE reads in MiXCR, keeping a single row per CDR3 protein. There are around 310,000 distinct CDR3 sequences in the sample; 20% occur only once, and around 23% lies in the top ten. The sequenced sample consisted of PBMCs or a T cell subset sorted from them (not recorded which). The TCR comes from a man between 18 and 29 years old who had mild COVID-19 (a few samples of this study predate the infection). Cell type and time point are not known.

The CDR3 reads CASSSEGVQETQYF. In DNA, the CDR3 is TGTGCCAGCAGCTCCGAAGGGGTCCAAGAGACCCAGTACTTC. The chain joins TRBV7-2 to TRBJ2-5, with D tentatively TRBD1 (5 bases). Deletions cut 4 bases from V and 1 base from J, with 10 bases between. Germline V lookup: CDR1 SGHTA, CDR2 FQGNSA. There are 14 residues in the CDR3.